Presented here are 29 T cell receptor beta chains from one specimen sequenced in a study of T cell repertoires in cytomegalovirus infection (dated by TCRdb to the late 2010s). Instrument used: Illumina HiSeq 1500. TCRdb itself trimmed the public reads at Q25 with fastp, ran MiXCR and retained productive beta chains. Merged by CDR3 protein, the rows form single entries marked with the most common genes and DNA. Present in this sample are some 220,000 distinct CDR3 sequences, around two fifths of which were seen just once. 55% to 60% of the sample belongs to the ten largest clones. The treatment or condition label of this sample denotes: in vitro stimulation with specific CMV peptide epitopes to enrich CMV-specific T cells. No antigens are known for them. Sequencing used CD8+ T cells from cultured PBMCs, obtained from culture after CMV antigen stimulation. The source of these receptors is a human donor in good health (CMV status not recorded). Some clones in this sample may be carry-over from other donors' samples.

Regarding this clonotype: A read error may produce the germline difference seen at one junction end. The rearrangement links TRBV3-1 to TRBJ2-3; 7 positions match TRBD2. Germline lookup yields CDR1 LGHDT and CDR2 YNNKEL (reference sequence). This CDR3 contains 16 residues. CDR3 residues: CASRPELARSRDTQYF. DNA of the CDR3: TGTGCAAGCAGACCTGAACTAGCGAGGTCCCGAGATACGCAGTATTTT.

This chain connects TRBV2 to TRBJ2-1; 7 bases line up with TRBD2. The CDR3 has 17 residues. J was trimmed by 5 bases and V by 1 base; bases with no gene match: 11. The germline gives CDR1 SNHLY, CDR2 FYNNEI. DNA of the CDR3: TGTGCCAGCAGTGAAGAGAAAGGGCTCCGGGAGGACAATGAGCAGTTCTTC. It translates to CASSEEKGLREDNEQFF.

The chain has TRBV7-8 and TRBJ2-7, with D possibly matching TRBD1 (5 bases). This CDR3 comprises 15 residues. Trimming took 2 bases from V and 0 from J, leaving 11 bases between them. Germline loops: CDR1 SGHVS, CDR2 FQNEAQ. In DNA, the CDR3 is TGTGCCAGCAGCTTAAGGGGTGGGGTCTCCTACGAGCAGTACTTC. Residues: CASSLRGGVSYEQYF.

V and J are TRBV27 and TRBJ2-7, with 7 nucleotides matching TRBD1. Unmatched junction bases numbered 3, after V lost 8 bases and J lost 2 bases. The CDR3 consists of 12 residues. Germline CDR1 reads MNHEY; CDR2 reads SMNVEV (reference sequence). CDR3 amino acids: CASSDRAYEQYF. CDR3 coding DNA: TGTGCCAGCTCCGACAGGGCCTACGAGCAGTACTTC.

This sequence joins TRBV9 and TRBJ2-1; D is ambiguous. CDR3 length: 13 residues. CDR1 is SGDLS and CDR2 is YYNGEE in the germline V gene. V was shortened by 0 bases and J by 10 bases, with 11 bases between the two germline ends. CDR3 protein: CASSVGSSKEQFF. CDR3 DNA sequence: TGTGCCAGCAGCGTAGGTTCCTCCAAGGAGCAGTTCTTC.

This clonotype came up a few times. The V call is TRBV7-6, the J call TRBJ1-5; D uncertain. The CDR3 runs to 14 residues. The V gene lost 1 base and the J gene lost 9 bases, with 13 bases spanning the gap. Per the germline V gene, CDR1 is SGHVS and CDR2 is FNYEAQ. The chain's CDR3 is CASSLGGNRTPQHF. The DNA of the CDR3 is TGTGCCAGCAGCTTAGGTGGAAATCGGACGCCCCAGCATTTT.

The CDR3 DNA follows: TGTGCCAGCAGTTACAATGGGGGATCTAATGAAAAACTGTTTTTT. As protein: CASSYNGGSNEKLFF. This chain uses TRBV6-6 with TRBJ1-4, with D maybe TRBD1 (5 bases). This CDR3 has 15 residues. CDR1 is MNHNY and CDR2 is SVGAGI in the germline V gene (reference sequence). V shed 2 bases and J shed 3 bases, with 10 bases lying between them.

V usage is TRBV7-3 and J usage is TRBJ1-2, with 9 nucleotides matching TRBD1. After removal of 5 bases from V and 7 bases from J, the junction contained 5 bases not matched to a gene. This CDR3 is 13 amino acids long. Germline CDR1 SGHTA, CDR2 FQGTGA. CDR3 DNA: TGTGCCAGCAGCCCCGGGACAGGGTTTGGCTACACCTTC. It is translated as CASSPGTGFGYTF.

The chain has TRBV20-1 and TRBJ2-3, with TRBD2 matching over 9 bases. V gave up 6 bases and J gave up 4 bases; unmatched junction bases: 8. From germline, CDR1 is DFQATT and CDR2 SNEGSKA (reference sequence). CDR3 length: 14 amino acids. The CDR3 protein is CSATRAGGADTQYF. The CDR3 DNA reads as TGCAGTGCAACCCGAGCGGGGGGCGCAGATACGCAGTATTTT.

This clonotype was seen a handful of times. The chain is built from TRBV4-1 and TRBJ1-1, with D tentatively TRBD1 (5 bases). The germline V and J ends were trimmed by 4 bases and 0 bases, with 15 bases remaining between them. Germline values: CDR1 MGHRA, CDR2 YSYEKL. The CDR3 is 16 amino acids. For the CDR3, the DNA is TGCGCCAGCAGCCCATTGGGGTCGGGGCTGAACACTGAAGCTTTCTTT. Protein: CASSPLGSGLNTEAFF.

The V and J genes are TRBV5-1 and TRBJ1-1; D gene ambiguous. The CDR3 extends over 12 amino acids. Germline V gene sequence: CDR1 SGHRS, CDR2 YFSETQ. V gave up 3 bases and J gave up 6 bases, with 9 bases separating them. CDR3 in amino acids: CASSSSSPEAFF. CDR3 nucleotides: TGCGCCAGCAGCTCGTCCAGTCCTGAAGCTTTCTTT.

This chain links TRBV4-2 with TRBJ2-2; TRBD2 agrees at 10 bases. Germline V gene lookup returns CDR1 LGHNA and CDR2 YNFKEQ. The ends lost 0 bases at V and 3 bases at J; junction bases unmatched: 4. The length of the CDR3 is 17 residues. The CDR3 bases are TGTGCCAGCAGCCAAGATGGGAGCGGGAGGGACACCGGGGAGCTGTTTTTT. It encodes CASSQDGSGRDTGELFF.

This clonotype was detected a few times. This chain uses TRBV7-9 with TRBJ2-2; no firm D call. The V gene lost 5 bases and the J gene lost 1 base, with 8 bases spanning the gap. This CDR3 is built from 14 residues. Germline V gene data show CDR1 as SEHNR and CDR2 as FQNEAQ (reference sequence). This CDR3 reads CASSQKGNTGELFF. In DNA form, the CDR3 reads TGTGCCAGCAGCCAAAAGGGGAACACCGGGGAGCTGTTTTTT.

This clonotype was counted between two and nine times. The V and J genes are TRBV7-9 and TRBJ1-5, with D hard to call. Trimming pared 5 bases from V and 1 base from J, leaving 9 bases between. The germline V gene has CDR1 SEHNR and CDR2 FQNEAQ (reference sequence). CDR3 size: 14 residues. The CDR3 loop reads CASSTEASNQPQHF. The CDR3 DNA reads TGTGCCAGCAGCACCGAGGCCAGCAATCAGCCCCAGCATTTT.

The chain couples TRBV28 to TRBJ2-1, with 8 bases aligning to TRBD2. V trimming: 5 bases; J trimming: 3 bases; junction bases outside the gene matches: 6. Germline loops: CDR1 MDHEN, CDR2 SYDVKM. The CDR3 is 15 residues long. The DNA for the CDR3 is TGTGCCAGCAGTCCCGGGACTAGAAACTACAATGAGCAGTTCTTC. Residues: CASSPGTRNYNEQFF. Looking up the rest from reference TRBV28 and TRBJ2-1 gives the full variable domain: DVKVTQSSRYLVKRTGEKVFLECVQDMDHENMFWYRQDPGLGLRLIYFSYDVKMKEKGDIPEGYSVSREKKERFSLILESASTNQTSMYLCASSPGTRNYNEQFFGPGTRLTVL.

The chain combines TRBV7-8 with TRBJ2-1; D possibly uses TRBD1 or TRBD2 (5 bases each). The CDR3 runs 16 residues. Trimming removed 2 bases at V and 4 bases at J, with 15 bases between. The V gene's germline CDR1 is SGHVS and CDR2 FQNEAQ. CDR3 DNA sequence: TGTGCCAGCAGCTTAAGACGGCAGGGAGTTTACAATGAGCAGTTCTTC. Protein sequence: CASSLRRQGVYNEQFF.

This clonotype was seen a few times. This rearrangement joins TRBV27 to TRBJ2-7; 7 positions agree with TRBD1. Per the germline V gene, CDR1 is MNHEY and CDR2 is SMNVEV (reference sequence). Trimming removed 3 bases from V and 2 bases from J; junction bases left unmatched: 7. This CDR3 is built from 15 residues. Here the CDR3 reads CASSLSRTGPYEQYF. The CDR3 coding sequence is TGTGCCAGCAGTTTGTCGAGGACAGGCCCCTACGAGCAGTACTTC.

This clonotype has just a few counts. The V gene is TRBV7-9, the J gene TRBJ1-2; D might be TRBD1 (5 bases). The germline V gene encodes CDR1 SEHNR and CDR2 FQNEAQ (reference sequence). V lost 5 bases, J lost 9 bases, and 19 bases lay in between. The CDR3 consists of 14 residues. This chain's CDR3 is CASSGEQGRSSYTF. CDR3 nucleotide sequence: TGTGCCAGCAGCGGTGAGCAGGGCAGGAGTAGCTACACCTTC.

This clonotype was seen just once. The chain is built from TRBV7-3 and TRBJ2-2, with TRBD1 matching over 7 bases. The junction had 4 bases not matched to a gene; V was cut back by 5 bases and J by 4 bases. This CDR3 has 14 residues. The germline V gene encodes CDR1 SGHTA and CDR2 FQGTGA. Written as DNA, the CDR3 is TGTGCCAGCAGCCCGACAGGGTCCACCGGGGAGCTGTTTTTT. The encoded protein is CASSPTGSTGELFF. The full variable domain, with the rest looked up from reference TRBV7-3 and TRBJ2-2, is GAGVSQTPSNKVTEKGKYVELRCDPISGHTALYWYRQSLGQGPEFLIYFQGTGAADDSGLPNDRFFAVRPEGSVSTLKIQRTERGDSAVYLCASSPTGSTGELFFGEGSRLTVL.

The chain recombines TRBV7-6 with TRBJ1-1, with D perhaps TRBD1 (6 bases). Trimming took off 5 bases at V and 1 base at J, with 17 bases between the two ends. This CDR3 has 16 residues. Germline V gives CDR1 SGHVS, CDR2 FNYEAQ. The CDR3 reads CASSLRTEGRNTEAFF. The CDR3 DNA reads TGTGCCAGCAGCCTACGGACAGAGGGGAGGAACACTGAAGCTTTCTTT.

Comments on this clonotype: A read error is possible here, since a much larger clone lies one base away. The V call is TRBV27, the J call TRBJ2-1; D is perhaps TRBD1 (5 bases). Germline assignment: CDR1 MNHEY and CDR2 SMNVEV (reference sequence). The ends were cut back, 4 bases at V and 5 bases at J, with 6 bases in the middle. This CDR3 contains 12 residues. The CDR3: CASSSGNNEQFF. DNA of the CDR3: TGTGCCAGCAGTTCAGGGAACAATGAGCAGTTCTTC.

This clonotype was seen repeatedly, ten times or more. The rearrangement links TRBV7-2 to TRBJ2-7; D unresolved. Trimming cost V 4 bases and J 0 bases, with 22 bases left between them. Germline CDR1 reads SGHTA; CDR2 reads FQGNSA. This CDR3 contains 18 residues. Here the CDR3 DNA reads TGTGCCAGCAGCTCCTCAGTTACTCCTACTCAGAGCTCCTACGAGCAGTACTTC. This translates into CASSSSVTPTQSSYEQYF.

This chain links TRBV6-1 with TRBJ2-7, with a weak D call TRBD1 (8 bases). The CDR3 loop spans 15 amino acids. In germline, CDR1 is MNHNS, CDR2 SASEGT. V lost 10 bases, J lost 2 bases, and 21 bases lay in between. The DNA of the CDR3 is TGTGCCACCGGACAGGGCCTAGCGGTAACCTACGAGCAGTACTTC. Translation gives CATGQGLAVTYEQYF.

This chain joins TRBV28 and TRBJ2-6; a possible D gene is TRBD1 (8 bases). This CDR3 region has 19 residues. In germline, CDR1 is MDHEN, CDR2 SYDVKM. V lost 6 bases and J lost 2, with 23 bases in between. This chain's CDR3 is CASSTKRGQDLPGANVLTF. In nucleotides, the CDR3 is TGTGCCAGCAGCACTAAGCGGGGACAGGATCTTCCTGGGGCCAACGTCCTGACTTTC.

This sequence joins TRBV2 and TRBJ2-5; 14 positions agree with TRBD2. V dropped 2 bases and J dropped 5; count of bases not matched to a gene: 16. The CDR3 extends over 20 amino acids. Germline CDR1 reads SNHLY; CDR2 reads FYNNEI. The CDR3 DNA reads as TGTGCCAGCAGTGAACCTGAGACTAGCGGGGGGGTTTTCAGAATCGAGACCCAGTACTTC. As protein: CASSEPETSGGVFRIETQYF.

The CDR3 protein is CASSLPYPSAGNTEAFF. In nucleotides, the CDR3 is TGTGCCAGCAGCTTACCCTACCCGTCGGCAGGGAACACTGAAGCTTTCTTT. J is TRBJ1-1 and V is TRBV7-9; D gene unclear. The germline V and J ends were trimmed by 2 bases and 1 base, with 17 bases remaining between them. From germline, CDR1 is SEHNR and CDR2 FQNEAQ (reference sequence). This CDR3 region has 17 residues.

The DNA for the CDR3 is TGTGCCAGCAGCCCCCGGCGGGCAGTAGCTGAAGCTTTCTTT. This encodes CASSPRRAVAEAFF. J is TRBJ1-1 and V is TRBV7-2; D ambiguous. V was pared by 5 bases and J by 6 bases, with 16 bases between. This CDR3 spans 14 amino acids. Germline V lookup: CDR1 SGHTA, CDR2 FQGNSA.

The chain combines TRBV20-1 with TRBJ2-1, with D perhaps being TRBD1 or TRBD2 (6 bases each). Germline assignment: CDR1 DFQATT and CDR2 SNEGSKA (reference sequence). CDR3 length: 14 residues. V lost 3 bases and J lost 2, with 11 bases in between. CDR3 residues: CSASPGATYNEQFF. CDR3 bases: TGCAGTGCTAGCCCGGGGGCCACCTACAATGAGCAGTTCTTC.

This sequence joins TRBV6-1 and TRBJ2-1; 7 bases map to TRBD2. After removal of 5 bases from V and 3 bases from J, the junction contained 10 bases not matched to a gene. The CDR3 spans 16 residues. Per the germline V gene, CDR1 is MNHNS and CDR2 is SASEGT. The CDR3 sequence: CASSPTLAEVYNEQFF. The CDR3 DNA reads as TGTGCCAGCAGTCCGACCCTAGCGGAAGTCTACAATGAGCAGTTCTTC.